The subject of this entry is one TCR beta chain. Its specificity is not known. The table came from immunoSEQ multiplex PCR; TCRdb's copy has only in-frame clones and leaves some out. The repertoire holds tens of thousands of clones, with 80% as singletons. The data were taken from a study of OX40 agonist ivuxolimab in advanced cancers. People who had autoimmune disease history or systemic immunosuppression were excluded. Study-wide findings and caveats: At 0.1 to 3.0 mg/kg and by week 6, clonal expansion occurred in CD4+ and CD8+ blood T cells.

Deletions cut 1 base from V and 0 bases from J, with 10 bases between. This CDR3 spans 15 amino acids. Germline CDR1 is SGHTA and CDR2 is FQGNSA. The chain carries TRBV7-2 and TRBJ2-7; D is undetermined. The TCR originated in an adult with an advanced solid tumor such as melanoma, head and neck, liver or kidney cancer. The source material was CD4+ or CD8+ T cells sorted from blood, sampled in a trial of the OX40 agonist ivuxolimab. The CDR3 is CASSLETRSSYEQYF. CDR3 nucleotide sequence: TGTGCCAGCAGCTTAGAGACCCGGAGCTCCTACGAGCAGTACTTC.